The clone carrying this T cell receptor beta chain appeared a few times. Germline-derived CDR1 and CDR2 are MDHEN and SYDVKM. The CDR3 is 13 residues long. Trimming shortened V by 6 bases and J by 6 bases, and 12 bases separated the two germline ends. The data originate from a study of human T cells and chemical hapten exposure. In the study overall: Small volume differences among pooled libraries mainly caused per-sample TCR yield variation.

TCRdb itself ran the RACE reads through MiXCR, one entry per CDR3 protein. The table shows fewer than 200,000 distinct CDR3 sequences, with roughly 30% occurring only once. The time point is: pre-sensitization, week 0. Treatment here: therapeutic diphenylcyclopropenone sensitization with weekly scalp DPC. The chain uses TRBV28 and TRBJ2-1, with D unclear. This receptor was identified in a woman between 25 and 40 years old with alopecia areata. Some clones in this sample may be carry-over from other donors' samples. Sequenced material: whole blood, taken in connection with sensitization to the hapten diphenylcyclopropenone (DPC). This chain's CDR3 is CASSSRSLNEQFF. The CDR3 nucleotides are TGTGCCAGCAGCAGCAGATCCCTCAATGAGCAGTTCTTC.